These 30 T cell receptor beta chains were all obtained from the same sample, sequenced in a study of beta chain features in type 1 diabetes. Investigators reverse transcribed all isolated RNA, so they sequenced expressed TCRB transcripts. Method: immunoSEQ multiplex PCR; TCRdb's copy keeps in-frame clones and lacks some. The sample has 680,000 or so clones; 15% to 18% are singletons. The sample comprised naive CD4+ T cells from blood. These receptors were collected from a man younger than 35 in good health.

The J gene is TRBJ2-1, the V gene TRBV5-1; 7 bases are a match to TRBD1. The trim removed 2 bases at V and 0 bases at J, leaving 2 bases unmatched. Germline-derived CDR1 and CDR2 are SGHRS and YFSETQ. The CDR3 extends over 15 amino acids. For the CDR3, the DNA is TGCGCCAGCAGCTTAAGACAGGGCTCCTACAATGAGCAGTTCTTC. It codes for CASSLRQGSYNEQFF.

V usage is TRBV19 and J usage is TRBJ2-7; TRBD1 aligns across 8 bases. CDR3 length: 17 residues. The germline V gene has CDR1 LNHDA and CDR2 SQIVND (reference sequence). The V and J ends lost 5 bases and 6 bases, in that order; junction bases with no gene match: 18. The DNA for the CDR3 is TGTGCCAGTAGTCGTCCCTTCTCCGGACAGGGAGGTTCCGAGCAGTACTTC. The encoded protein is CASSRPFSGQGGSEQYF.

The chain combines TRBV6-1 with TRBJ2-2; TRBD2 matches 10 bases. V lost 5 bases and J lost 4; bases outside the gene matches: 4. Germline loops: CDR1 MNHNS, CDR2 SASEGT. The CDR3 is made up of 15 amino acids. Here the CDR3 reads CASSLLAGVTGELFF. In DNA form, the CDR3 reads TGTGCCAGCAGTCTGCTAGCGGGAGTCACCGGGGAGCTGTTTTTT.

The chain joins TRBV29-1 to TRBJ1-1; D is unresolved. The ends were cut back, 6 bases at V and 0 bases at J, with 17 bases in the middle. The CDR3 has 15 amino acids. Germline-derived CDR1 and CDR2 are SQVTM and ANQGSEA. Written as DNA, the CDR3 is TGCAGCGTCCCCGACCGCGTGGGTATGAACACTGAAGCTTTCTTT. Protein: CSVPDRVGMNTEAFF.

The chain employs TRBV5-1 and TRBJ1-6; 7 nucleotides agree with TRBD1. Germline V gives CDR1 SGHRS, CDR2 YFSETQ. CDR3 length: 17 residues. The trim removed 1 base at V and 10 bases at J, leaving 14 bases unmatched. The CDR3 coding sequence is TGCGCCAGCAGCTTGAGACTCGACAGGGCGGAAAACTCACCCCTCCACTTT. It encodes CASSLRLDRAENSPLHF. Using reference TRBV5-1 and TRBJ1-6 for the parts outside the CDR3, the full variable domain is KAGVTQTPRYLIKTRGQQVTLSCSPISGHRSVSWYQQTPGQGLQFLFEYFSETQRNKGNFPGRFSGRQFSNSRSEMNVSTLELGDSALYLCASSLRLDRAENSPLHFGNGTRLTVT.

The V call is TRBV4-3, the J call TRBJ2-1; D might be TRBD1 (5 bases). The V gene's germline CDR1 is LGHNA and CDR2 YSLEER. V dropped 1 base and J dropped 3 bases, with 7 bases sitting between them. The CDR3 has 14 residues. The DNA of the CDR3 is TGCGCCAGCAGCCAAGCGGACATCTACAATGAGCAGTTCTTC. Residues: CASSQADIYNEQFF.

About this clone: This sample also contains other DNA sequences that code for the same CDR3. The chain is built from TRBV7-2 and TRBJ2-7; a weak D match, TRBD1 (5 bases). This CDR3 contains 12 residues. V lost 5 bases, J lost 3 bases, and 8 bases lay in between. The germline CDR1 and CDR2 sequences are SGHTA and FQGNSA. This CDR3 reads CASSGQGYEQYF. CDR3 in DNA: TGTGCCAGCAGCGGTCAGGGCTACGAGCAGTACTTC.

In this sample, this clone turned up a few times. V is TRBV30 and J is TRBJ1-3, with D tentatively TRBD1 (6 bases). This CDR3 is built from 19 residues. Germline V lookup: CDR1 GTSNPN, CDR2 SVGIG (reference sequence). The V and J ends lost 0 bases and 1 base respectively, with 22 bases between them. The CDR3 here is CAWSVRGGGQRLSGNTIYF. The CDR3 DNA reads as TGTGCCTGGAGTGTAAGGGGAGGAGGACAGCGACTTTCTGGAAACACCATATATTTT.

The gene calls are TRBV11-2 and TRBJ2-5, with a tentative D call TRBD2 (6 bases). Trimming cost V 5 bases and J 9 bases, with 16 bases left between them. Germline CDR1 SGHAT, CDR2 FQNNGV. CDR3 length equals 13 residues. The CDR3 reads CASSVGTPAAQYF. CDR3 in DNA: TGTGCCAGCAGCGTGGGGACTCCCGCGGCCCAGTACTTC.

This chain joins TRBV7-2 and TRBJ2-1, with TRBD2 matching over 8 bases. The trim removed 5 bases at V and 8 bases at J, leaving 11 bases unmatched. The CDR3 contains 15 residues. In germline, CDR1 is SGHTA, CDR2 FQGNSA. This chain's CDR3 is CASSTGTSASHEQFF. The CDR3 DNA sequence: TGTGCCAGCAGCACCGGGACTAGTGCCTCGCATGAGCAGTTCTTC.

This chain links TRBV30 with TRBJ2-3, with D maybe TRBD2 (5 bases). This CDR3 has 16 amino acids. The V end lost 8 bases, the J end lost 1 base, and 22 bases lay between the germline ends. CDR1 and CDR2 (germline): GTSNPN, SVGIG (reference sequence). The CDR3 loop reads CAHTRARGRGTDTQYF. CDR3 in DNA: TGTGCCCACACTAGGGCTCGGGGTCGGGGCACAGATACGCAGTATTTT.

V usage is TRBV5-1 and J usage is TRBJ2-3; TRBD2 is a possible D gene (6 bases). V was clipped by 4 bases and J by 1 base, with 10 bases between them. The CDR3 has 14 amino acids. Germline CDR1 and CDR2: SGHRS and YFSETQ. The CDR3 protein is CASSTASGTDTQYF. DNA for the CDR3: TGCGCCAGCAGCACCGCTAGCGGCACAGATACGCAGTATTTT.

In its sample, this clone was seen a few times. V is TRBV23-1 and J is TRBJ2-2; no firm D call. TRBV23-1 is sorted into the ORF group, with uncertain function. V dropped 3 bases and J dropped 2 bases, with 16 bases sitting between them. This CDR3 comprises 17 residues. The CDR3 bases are TGCGCCAGCAGTCACCTCCCGCCGGAGAGAAACACCGGGGAGCTGTTTTTT. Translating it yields CASSHLPPERNTGELFF.

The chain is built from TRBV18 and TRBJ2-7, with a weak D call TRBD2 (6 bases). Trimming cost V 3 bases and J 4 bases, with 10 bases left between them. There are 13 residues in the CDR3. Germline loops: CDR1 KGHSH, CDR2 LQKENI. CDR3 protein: CASSPHRGYEQYF. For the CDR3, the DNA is TGTGCCAGCTCACCGCACCGGGGGTACGAGCAGTACTTC.

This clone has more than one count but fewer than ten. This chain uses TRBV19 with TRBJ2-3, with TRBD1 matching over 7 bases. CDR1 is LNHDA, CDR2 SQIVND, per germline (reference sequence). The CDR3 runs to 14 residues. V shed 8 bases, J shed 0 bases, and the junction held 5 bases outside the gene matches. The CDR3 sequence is CASSTGRSTDTQYF. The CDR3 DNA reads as TGTGCCAGTTCGACAGGGAGAAGCACAGATACGCAGTATTTT.

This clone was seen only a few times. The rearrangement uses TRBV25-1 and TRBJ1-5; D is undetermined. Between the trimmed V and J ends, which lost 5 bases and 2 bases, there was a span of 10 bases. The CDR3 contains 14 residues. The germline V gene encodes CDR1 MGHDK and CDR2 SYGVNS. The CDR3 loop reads CASSFGSGNQPQHF. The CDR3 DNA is TGTGCCAGCAGTTTTGGCTCGGGCAATCAGCCCCAGCATTTT.

The CDR3 loop reads CACNSGANVLTF. The CDR3 DNA follows: TGTGCCTGCAACTCTGGGGCCAACGTCCTGACTTTC. This chain connects TRBV30 to TRBJ2-6; D gene uncertain. CDR1 and CDR2 from the germline V gene are GTSNPN and SVGIG (reference sequence). Trimming stripped 6 bases from V and 0 bases from J, with 3 bases between. The CDR3 is 12 amino acids.

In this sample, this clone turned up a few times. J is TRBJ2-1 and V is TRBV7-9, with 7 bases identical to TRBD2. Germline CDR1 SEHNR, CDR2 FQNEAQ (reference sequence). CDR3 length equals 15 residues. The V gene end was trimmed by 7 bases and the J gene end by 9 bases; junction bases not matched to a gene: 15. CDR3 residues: CASTLALGGWGEQFF. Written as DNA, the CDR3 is TGTGCCAGCACCCTCGCCCTGGGGGGGTGGGGTGAGCAGTTCTTC. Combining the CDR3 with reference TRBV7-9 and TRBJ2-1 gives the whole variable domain DTGVSQNPRHKITKRGQNVTFRCDPISEHNRLYWYRQTLGQGPEFLTYFQNEAQLEKSRLLSDRFSAERPKGSFSTLEIQRTEQGDSAMYLCASTLALGGWGEQFFGPGTRLTVL.

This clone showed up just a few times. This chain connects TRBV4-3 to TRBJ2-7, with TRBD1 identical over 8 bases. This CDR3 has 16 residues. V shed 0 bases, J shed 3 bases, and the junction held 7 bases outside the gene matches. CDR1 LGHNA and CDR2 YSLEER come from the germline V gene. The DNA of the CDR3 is TGCGCCAGCAGCCAAGACCTCGGGACAGGTGACTACGAGCAGTACTTC. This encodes CASSQDLGTGDYEQYF.

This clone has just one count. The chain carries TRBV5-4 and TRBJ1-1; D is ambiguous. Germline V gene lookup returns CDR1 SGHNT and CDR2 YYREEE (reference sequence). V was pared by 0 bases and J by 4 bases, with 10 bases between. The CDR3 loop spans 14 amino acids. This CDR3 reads CASSLDSRSTEAFF. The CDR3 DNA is TGTGCCAGCAGCTTGGACAGTCGAAGCACTGAAGCTTTCTTT.

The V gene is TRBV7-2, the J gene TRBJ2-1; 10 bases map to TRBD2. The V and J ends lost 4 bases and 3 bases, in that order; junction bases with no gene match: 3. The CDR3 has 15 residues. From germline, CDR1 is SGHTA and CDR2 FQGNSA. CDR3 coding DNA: TGTGCCAGCAGCTCTGGACTAGCGGTCTACAATGAGCAGTTCTTC. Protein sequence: CASSSGLAVYNEQFF.

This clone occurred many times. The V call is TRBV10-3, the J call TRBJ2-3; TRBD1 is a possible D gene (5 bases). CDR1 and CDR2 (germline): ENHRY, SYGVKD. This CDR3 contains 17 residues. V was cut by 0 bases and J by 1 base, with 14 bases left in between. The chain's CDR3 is CAISESTRRARTDTQYF. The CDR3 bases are TGTGCCATCAGTGAGTCGACTCGCAGGGCTCGCACAGATACGCAGTATTTT.

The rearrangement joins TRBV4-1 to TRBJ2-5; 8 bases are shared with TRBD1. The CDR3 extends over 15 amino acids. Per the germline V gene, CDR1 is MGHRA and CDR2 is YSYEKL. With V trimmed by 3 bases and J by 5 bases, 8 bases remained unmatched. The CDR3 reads CASSQYQGAGETQYF. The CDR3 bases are TGCGCCAGCAGCCAGTACCAGGGGGCCGGGGAGACCCAGTACTTC.

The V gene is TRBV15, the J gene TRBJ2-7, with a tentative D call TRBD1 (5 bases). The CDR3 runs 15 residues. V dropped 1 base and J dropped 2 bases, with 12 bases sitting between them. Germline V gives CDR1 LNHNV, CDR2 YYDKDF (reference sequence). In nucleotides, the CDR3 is TGTGCCACCAGCAGAGCAATACAGGTCGCCTACGAGCAGTACTTC. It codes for CATSRAIQVAYEQYF.

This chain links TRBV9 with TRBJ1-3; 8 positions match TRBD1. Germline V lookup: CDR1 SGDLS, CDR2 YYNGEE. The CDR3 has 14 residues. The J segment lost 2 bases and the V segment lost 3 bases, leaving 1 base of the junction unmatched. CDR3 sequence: CASSGTGPGNTIYF. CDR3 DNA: TGTGCCAGCAGCGGGACAGGGCCTGGAAACACCATATATTTT.

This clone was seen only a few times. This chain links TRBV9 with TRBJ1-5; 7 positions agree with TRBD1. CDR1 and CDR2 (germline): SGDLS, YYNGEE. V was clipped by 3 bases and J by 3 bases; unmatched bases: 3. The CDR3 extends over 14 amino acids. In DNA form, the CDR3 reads TGTGCCAGCAGCGGGGACAGCTTCAATCAGCCCCAGCATTTT. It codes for CASSGDSFNQPQHF.

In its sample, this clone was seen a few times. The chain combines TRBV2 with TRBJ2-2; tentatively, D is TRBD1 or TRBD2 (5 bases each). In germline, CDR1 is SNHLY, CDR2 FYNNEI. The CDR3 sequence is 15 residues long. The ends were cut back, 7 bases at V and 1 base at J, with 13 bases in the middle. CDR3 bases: TGTGCCAGCATGGGGCTGAGGGAGAACACCGGGGAGCTGTTTTTT. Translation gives CASMGLRENTGELFF.

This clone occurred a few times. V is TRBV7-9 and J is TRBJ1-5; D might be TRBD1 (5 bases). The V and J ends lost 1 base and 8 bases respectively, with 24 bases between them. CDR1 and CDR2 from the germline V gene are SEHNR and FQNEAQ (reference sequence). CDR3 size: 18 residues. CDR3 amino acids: CASSLGSGKRMGSEPQHF. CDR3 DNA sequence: TGTGCCAGCAGCTTAGGCTCAGGGAAAAGAATGGGAAGTGAGCCCCAGCATTTT.

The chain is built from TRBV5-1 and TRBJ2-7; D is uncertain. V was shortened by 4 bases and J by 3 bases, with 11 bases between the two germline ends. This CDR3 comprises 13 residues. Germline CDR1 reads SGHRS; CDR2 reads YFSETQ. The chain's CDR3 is CASSPLADYEQYF. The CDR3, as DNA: TGCGCCAGCAGCCCCTTAGCCGACTACGAGCAGTACTTC.

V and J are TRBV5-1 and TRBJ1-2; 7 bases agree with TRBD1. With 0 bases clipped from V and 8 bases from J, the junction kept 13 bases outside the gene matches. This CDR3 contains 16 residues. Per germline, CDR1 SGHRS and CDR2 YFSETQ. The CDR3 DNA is TGCGCCAGCAGCTTGGTATTTCGGGGACAGCGAAACGGCTACACCTTC. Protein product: CASSLVFRGQRNGYTF.